These 10 T cell receptor beta chains were all obtained from the same sample, sequenced in a study of T cell repertoires in ileal Crohn's disease (dated by TCRdb to the late 2010s). Preparation of the library involved the immunoSEQ multiplex PCR assay. The source is immuneACCESS, and TCRdb retained only in-frame sequences with V and J called. Part of the clones is not carried over; for the studies checked, unresolved V genes explain less than half of this, and the remainder is unexplained. The table for this sample lists 8,000 to 10,000 clones; 78% of them were counted only once. The ten largest make up around 20% of the sample. Reading the label with the study, this specimen's time point is: neoterminal ileum biopsy at postoperative endoscopy, about 6 months after surgery. Input material: ileal tissue. The receptor set was obtained from an adult with Crohn's disease.

Concerning this clone itself: The junction does not match germline at one end; this may be a read error. The chain is built from TRBV7-7 and TRBJ2-1; 10 positions match TRBD1. CDR3 length: 15 amino acids. Looked up from germline, CDR1 is SSHAT and CDR2 is FNYEAQ (reference sequence). In DNA form, the CDR3 reads TGTGCTAGCAGCTCGGGACAGGGGTCCTACAATGAGCAGTTCTTC. This sequence encodes CASSSGQGSYNEQFF.

This chain joins TRBV11-2 and TRBJ2-5; 8 nucleotides match TRBD1. The CDR3 sequence is 17 residues long. V shed 3 bases and J 5 bases; nucleotides not matched to a gene: 14. Germline V gene data show CDR1 as SGHAT and CDR2 as FQNNGV. In DNA form, the CDR3 reads TGTGCCAGCAGCTTGCCACGACAGGGGCTCAAGGGGGAGACCCAGTACTTC. This translates into CASSLPRQGLKGETQYF.

V is TRBV9 and J is TRBJ2-6; no definite D call. V was shortened by 5 bases and J by 0 bases, with 6 bases between the two germline ends. This CDR3 has 14 amino acids. The germline V gene has CDR1 SGDLS and CDR2 YYNGEE. The CDR3 protein is CASSPVSGANVLTF. In DNA form, the CDR3 reads TGTGCCAGCAGTCCGGTCTCTGGGGCCAACGTCCTGACTTTC.

The V gene is TRBV4-3, the J gene TRBJ2-2, with D perhaps matching TRBD2 (7 bases). The CDR3 is made up of 13 amino acids. CDR1 and CDR2 from the germline V gene are LGHNA and YSLEER. V was trimmed by 1 base and J by 11 bases, leaving 11 bases between them. The CDR3: CASSQGEGVELFF. The CDR3 DNA is TGCGCCAGCAGCCAAGGGGAGGGGGTAGAGCTGTTTTTT.

The J gene is TRBJ2-1, the V gene TRBV7-9; 7 bases fit TRBD1. CDR3 length: 15 amino acids. V lost 5 bases and J lost 0; bases outside the gene matches: 4. Germline V gene lookup returns CDR1 SEHNR and CDR2 FQNEAQ (reference sequence). CDR3 nucleotides: TGTGCCAGCAGCCCCCGGGACAGCTCCTACAATGAGCAGTTCTTC. It specifies CASSPRDSSYNEQFF.

The chain uses TRBV4-3 and TRBJ2-7, with TRBD2 identical over 8 bases. The germline gives CDR1 LGHNA, CDR2 YSLEER. After removal of 0 bases from V and 4 bases from J, the junction contained 8 bases not matched to a gene. CDR3 length: 16 residues. The DNA for the CDR3 is TGCGCCAGCAGCCAAGACCCAAGCGGGGGACCTTACGAGCAGTACTTC. It is translated as CASSQDPSGGPYEQYF.

J is TRBJ2-3 and V is TRBV30, with TRBD2 matching over 7 bases. V was pared by 4 bases and J by 4 bases, with 8 bases of the junction left unmatched. The CDR3 sequence is 14 residues long. Germline V lookup: CDR1 GTSNPN, CDR2 SVGIG (reference sequence). CDR3 sequence reads: CAWTRLAGADTQYF. The CDR3, as DNA: TGTGCCTGGACCCGACTAGCCGGTGCAGATACGCAGTATTTT.

This clone was seen a handful of times. The chain employs TRBV18 and TRBJ1-2, with unresolved D. V was shortened by 0 bases and J by 2 bases, with 16 bases between the two germline ends. CDR1 KGHSH and CDR2 LQKENI come from the germline V gene. The CDR3 contains 17 residues. The CDR3: CASSPPNPRGKNYGYTF. CDR3 sequence (DNA): TGTGCCAGCTCACCACCAAACCCCCGGGGAAAAAACTATGGCTACACCTTC.

This clone was found a few times. The chain couples TRBV18 to TRBJ1-2, with TRBD1 as a possible D gene (6 bases). There are 13 residues in the CDR3. Germline V gene data show CDR1 as KGHSH and CDR2 as LQKENI. Trimming shortened V by 6 bases and J by 4 bases, and 12 bases separated the two germline ends. CDR3 in DNA: TGTGCCAGCTCGCCGGACAGAATCTATGGCTACACCTTC. Translated, it gives CASSPDRIYGYTF.

This clone was seen a handful of times. The chain is built from TRBV28 and TRBJ2-3; 10 bases line up with TRBD1. J was trimmed by 4 bases and V by 6 bases; bases with no gene match: 4. CDR3 length: 14 amino acids. Germline assignment: CDR1 MDHEN and CDR2 SYDVKM. In DNA form, the CDR3 reads TGTGCCAGCAGCCGGACAGGGGGGGCAGATACGCAGTATTTT. This gives the protein CASSRTGGADTQYF. Filled out from reference TRBV28 and TRBJ2-3, the complete variable domain reads DVKVTQSSRYLVKRTGEKVFLECVQDMDHENMFWYRQDPGLGLRLIYFSYDVKMKEKGDIPEGYSVSREKKERFSLILESASTNQTSMYLCASSRTGGADTQYFGPGTRLTVL.